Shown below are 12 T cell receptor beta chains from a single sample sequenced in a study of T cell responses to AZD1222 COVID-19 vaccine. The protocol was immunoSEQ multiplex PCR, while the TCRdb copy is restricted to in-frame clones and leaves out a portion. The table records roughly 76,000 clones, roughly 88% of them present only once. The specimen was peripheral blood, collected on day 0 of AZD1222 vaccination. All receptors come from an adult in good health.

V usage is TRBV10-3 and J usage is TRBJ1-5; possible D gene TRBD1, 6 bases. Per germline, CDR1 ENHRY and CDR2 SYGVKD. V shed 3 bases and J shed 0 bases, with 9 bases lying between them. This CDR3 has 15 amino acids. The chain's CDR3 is CAISERGGSNQPQHF. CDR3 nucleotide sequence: TGTGCCATCAGTGAAAGAGGGGGTAGCAATCAGCCCCAGCATTTT.

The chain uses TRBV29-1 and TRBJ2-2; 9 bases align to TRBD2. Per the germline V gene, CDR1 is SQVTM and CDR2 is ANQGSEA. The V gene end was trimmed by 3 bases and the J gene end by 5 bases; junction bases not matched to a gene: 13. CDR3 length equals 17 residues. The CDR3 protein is CSVEGRRRGGRTGELFF. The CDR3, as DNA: TGCAGCGTTGAGGGCCGTCGGCGGGGGGGCCGAACCGGGGAGCTGTTTTTT.

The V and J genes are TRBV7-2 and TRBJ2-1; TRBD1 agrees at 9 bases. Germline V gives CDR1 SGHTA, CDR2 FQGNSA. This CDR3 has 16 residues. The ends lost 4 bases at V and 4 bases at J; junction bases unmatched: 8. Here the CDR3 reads CASSWTRDRVYNEQFF. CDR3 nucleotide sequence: TGTGCCAGCAGCTGGACCCGGGACAGGGTGTACAATGAGCAGTTCTTC. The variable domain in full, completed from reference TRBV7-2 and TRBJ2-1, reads GAGVSQSPSNKVTEKGKDVELRCDPISGHTALYWYRQSLGQGLEFLIYFQGNSAPDKSGLPSDRFSAERTGGSVSTLTIQRTQQEDSAVYLCASSWTRDRVYNEQFFGPGTRLTVL.

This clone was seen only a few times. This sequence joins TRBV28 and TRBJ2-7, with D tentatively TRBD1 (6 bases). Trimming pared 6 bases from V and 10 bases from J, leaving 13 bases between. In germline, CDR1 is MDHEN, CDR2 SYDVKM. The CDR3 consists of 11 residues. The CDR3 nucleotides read TGTGCCAGCAGGCTTACAGGGTTTCAGTACTTC. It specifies CASRLTGFQYF.

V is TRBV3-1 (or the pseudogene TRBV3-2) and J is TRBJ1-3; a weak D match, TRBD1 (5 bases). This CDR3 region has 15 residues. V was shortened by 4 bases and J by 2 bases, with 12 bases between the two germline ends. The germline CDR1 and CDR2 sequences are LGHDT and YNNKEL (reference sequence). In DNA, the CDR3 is TGTGCCAGCAGCCGAGAGGGGCAAACTGGAAACACCATATATTTT. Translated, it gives CASSREGQTGNTIYF.

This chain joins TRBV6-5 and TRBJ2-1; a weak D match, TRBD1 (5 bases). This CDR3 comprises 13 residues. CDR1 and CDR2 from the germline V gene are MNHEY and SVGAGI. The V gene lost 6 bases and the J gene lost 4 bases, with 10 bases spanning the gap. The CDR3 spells CASRGRLYNEQFF. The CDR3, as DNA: TGTGCCAGCAGGGGGCGGCTTTACAATGAGCAGTTCTTC.

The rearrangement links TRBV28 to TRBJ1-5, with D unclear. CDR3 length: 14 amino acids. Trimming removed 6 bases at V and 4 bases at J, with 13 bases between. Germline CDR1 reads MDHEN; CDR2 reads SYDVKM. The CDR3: CASSLRQVNQPQHF. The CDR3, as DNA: TGTGCCAGCAGCCTACGACAAGTTAATCAGCCCCAGCATTTT.

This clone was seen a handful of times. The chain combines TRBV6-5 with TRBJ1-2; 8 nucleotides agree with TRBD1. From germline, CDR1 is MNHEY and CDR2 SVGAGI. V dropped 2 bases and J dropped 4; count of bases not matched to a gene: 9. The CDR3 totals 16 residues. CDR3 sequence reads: CASSYVRTGGGYGYTF. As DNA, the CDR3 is TGTGCCAGCAGTTACGTCCGTACAGGGGGTGGCTATGGCTACACCTTC.

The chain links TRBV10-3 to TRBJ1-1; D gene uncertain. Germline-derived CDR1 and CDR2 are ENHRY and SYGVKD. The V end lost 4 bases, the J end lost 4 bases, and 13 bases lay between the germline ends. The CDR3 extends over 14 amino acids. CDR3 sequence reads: CAISALEGGTEAFF. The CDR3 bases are TGTGCCATCAGTGCACTAGAGGGTGGCACTGAAGCTTTCTTT.

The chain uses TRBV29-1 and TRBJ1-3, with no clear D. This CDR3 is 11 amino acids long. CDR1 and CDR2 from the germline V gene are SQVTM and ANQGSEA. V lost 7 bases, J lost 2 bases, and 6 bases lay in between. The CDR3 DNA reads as TGCAGCGCTTCAGCTGGAAACACCATATATTTT. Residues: CSASAGNTIYF.

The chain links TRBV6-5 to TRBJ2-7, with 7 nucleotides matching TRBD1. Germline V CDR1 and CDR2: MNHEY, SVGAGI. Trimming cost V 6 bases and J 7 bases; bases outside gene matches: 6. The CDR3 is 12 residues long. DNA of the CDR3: TGTGCCAGCAGGAGGGGACAGAGAGAGCAGTACGTC. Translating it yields CASRRGQREQYV.

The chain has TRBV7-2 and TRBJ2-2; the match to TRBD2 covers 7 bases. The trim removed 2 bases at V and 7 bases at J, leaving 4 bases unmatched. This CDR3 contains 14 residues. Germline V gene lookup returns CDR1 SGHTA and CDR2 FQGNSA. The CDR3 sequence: CASSLIAGIGELFF. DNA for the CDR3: TGTGCCAGCAGCTTAATAGCGGGTATCGGGGAGCTGTTTTTT.